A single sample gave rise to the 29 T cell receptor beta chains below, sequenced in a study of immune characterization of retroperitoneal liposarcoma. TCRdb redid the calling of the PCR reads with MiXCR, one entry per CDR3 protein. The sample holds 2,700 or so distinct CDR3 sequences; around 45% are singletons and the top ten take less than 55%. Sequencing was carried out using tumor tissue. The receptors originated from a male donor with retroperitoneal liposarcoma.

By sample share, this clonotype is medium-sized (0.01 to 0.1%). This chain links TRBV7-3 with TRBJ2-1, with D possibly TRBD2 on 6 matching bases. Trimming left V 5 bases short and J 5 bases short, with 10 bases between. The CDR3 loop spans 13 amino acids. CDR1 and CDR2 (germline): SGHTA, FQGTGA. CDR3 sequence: CASSRGGNNEQFF. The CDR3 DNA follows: TGTGCCAGCAGCCGTGGGGGGAACAATGAGCAGTTCTTC. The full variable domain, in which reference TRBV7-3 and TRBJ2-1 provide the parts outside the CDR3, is GAGVSQTPSNKVTEKGKYVELRCDPISGHTALYWYRQSLGQGPEFLIYFQGTGAADDSGLPNDRFFAVRPEGSVSTLKIQRTERGDSAVYLCASSRGGNNEQFFGPGTRLTVL.

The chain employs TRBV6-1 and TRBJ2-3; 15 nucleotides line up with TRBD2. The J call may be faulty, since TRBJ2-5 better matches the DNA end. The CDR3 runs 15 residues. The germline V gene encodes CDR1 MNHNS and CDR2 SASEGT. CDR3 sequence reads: CASKRTSGGGETQYF. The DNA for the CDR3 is TGTGCCAGCAAAAGGACTAGCGGGGGGGGAGAGACCCAGTACTTC.

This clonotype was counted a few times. In nucleotides, the CDR3 is TGTGCCAGCAGCCCACTCGGACACAATGAGCAGTTCTTC. Its translation: CASSPLGHNEQFF. The rearrangement joins TRBV7-2 to TRBJ2-1; unclear D gene. The V gene lost 5 bases and the J gene lost 5 bases, with 10 bases spanning the gap. CDR1 SGHTA and CDR2 FQGNSA come from the germline V gene. This CDR3 region has 13 residues.

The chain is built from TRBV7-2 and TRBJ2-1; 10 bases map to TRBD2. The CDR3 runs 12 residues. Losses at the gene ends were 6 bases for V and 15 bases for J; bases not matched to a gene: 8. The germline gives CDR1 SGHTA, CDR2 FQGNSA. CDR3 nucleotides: TGTGCCAGCAGACAGAGCGGGAGGGCTGGGTTCTTC. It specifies CASRQSGRAGFF.

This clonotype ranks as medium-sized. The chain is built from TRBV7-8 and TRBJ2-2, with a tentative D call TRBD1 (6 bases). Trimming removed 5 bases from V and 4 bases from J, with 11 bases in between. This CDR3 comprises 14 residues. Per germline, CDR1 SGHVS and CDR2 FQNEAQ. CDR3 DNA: TGTGCCAGCAGCCTAACAGGGCCCACCGGGGAGCTGTTTTTT. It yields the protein CASSLTGPTGELFF.

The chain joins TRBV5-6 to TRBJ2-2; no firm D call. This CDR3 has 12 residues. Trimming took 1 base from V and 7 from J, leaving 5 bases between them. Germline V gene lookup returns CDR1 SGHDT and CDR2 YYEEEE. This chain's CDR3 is CASSLWGGELFF. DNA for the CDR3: TGTGCCAGCAGCTTGTGGGGCGGGGAGCTGTTTTTT.

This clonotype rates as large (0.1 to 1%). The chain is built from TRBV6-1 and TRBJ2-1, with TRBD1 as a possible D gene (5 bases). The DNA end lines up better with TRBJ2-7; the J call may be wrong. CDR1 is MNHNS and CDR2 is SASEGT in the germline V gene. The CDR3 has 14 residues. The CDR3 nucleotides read TGTGCCAGCAGTGAAGCGCCTAGGACATACGAGCAGTACTTC. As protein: CASSEAPRTYEQYF.

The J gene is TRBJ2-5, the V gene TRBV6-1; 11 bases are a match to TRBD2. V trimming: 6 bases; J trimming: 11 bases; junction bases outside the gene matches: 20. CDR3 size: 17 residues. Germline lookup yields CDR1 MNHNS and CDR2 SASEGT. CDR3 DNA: TGTGCCAGCAGAACGGGACTAGCGGATAGCTCCTACAATGAGCAGTACTTC. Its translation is CASRTGLADSSYNEQYF.

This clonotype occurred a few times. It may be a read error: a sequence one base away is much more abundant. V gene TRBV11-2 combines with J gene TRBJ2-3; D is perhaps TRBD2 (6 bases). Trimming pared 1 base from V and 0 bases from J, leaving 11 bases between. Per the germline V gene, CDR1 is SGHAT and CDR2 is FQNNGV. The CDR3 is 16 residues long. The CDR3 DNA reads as TGTGCCAGCAGCTTAGTCCCGGGGGTGAGCACAGATACGCAGTATTTT. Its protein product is CASSLVPGVSTDTQYF.

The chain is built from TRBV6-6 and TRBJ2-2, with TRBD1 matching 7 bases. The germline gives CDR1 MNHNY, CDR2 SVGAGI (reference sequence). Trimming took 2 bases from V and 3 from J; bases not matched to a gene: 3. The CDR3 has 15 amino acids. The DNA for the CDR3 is TGTGCCAGCAGTTACGAGGGGGCGGACACCGGGGAGCTGTTTTTT. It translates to CASSYEGADTGELFF.

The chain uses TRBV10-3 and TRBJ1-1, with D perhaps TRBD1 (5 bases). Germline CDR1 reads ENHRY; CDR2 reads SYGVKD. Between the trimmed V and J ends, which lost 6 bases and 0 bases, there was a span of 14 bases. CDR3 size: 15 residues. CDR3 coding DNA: TGTGCCATCAGCGCCGACAGTCCCATGAACACTGAAGCTTTCTTT. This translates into CAISADSPMNTEAFF.

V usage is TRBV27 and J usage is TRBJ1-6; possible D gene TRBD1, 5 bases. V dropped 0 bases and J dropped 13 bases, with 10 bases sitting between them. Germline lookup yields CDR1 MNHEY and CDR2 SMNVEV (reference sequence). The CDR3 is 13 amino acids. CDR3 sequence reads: CASSLSQGTPLHF. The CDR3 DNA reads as TGTGCCAGCAGTTTATCCCAGGGAACCCCCCTCCACTTT.

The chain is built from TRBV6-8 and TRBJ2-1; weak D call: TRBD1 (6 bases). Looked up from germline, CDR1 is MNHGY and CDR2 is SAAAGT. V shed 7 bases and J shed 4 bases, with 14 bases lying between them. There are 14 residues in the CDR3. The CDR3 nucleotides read TGTGCCAGCATGAGGGGGACATCGTACAATGAGCAGTTCTTC. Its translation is CASMRGTSYNEQFF.

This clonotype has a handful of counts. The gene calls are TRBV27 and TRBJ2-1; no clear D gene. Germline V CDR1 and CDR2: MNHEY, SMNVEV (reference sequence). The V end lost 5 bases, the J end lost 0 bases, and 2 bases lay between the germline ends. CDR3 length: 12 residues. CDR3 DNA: TGTGCCAGCAGTGCCTCCTACAATGAGCAGTTCTTC. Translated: CASSASYNEQFF.

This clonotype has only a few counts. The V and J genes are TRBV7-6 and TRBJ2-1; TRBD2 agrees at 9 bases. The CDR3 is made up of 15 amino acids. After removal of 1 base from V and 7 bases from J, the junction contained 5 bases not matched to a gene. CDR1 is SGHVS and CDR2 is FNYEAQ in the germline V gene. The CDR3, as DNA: TGTGCCAGCAGCTTAGTATGGCGGGAGGGGAATGAGCAGTTCTTC. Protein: CASSLVWREGNEQFF.

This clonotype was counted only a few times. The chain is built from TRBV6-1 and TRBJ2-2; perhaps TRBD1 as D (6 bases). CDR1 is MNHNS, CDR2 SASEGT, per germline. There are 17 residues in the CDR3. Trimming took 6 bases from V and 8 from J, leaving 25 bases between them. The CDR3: CASRATGTTHFLGELFF. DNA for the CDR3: TGTGCCAGCAGAGCGACCGGGACAACGCACTTCTTAGGGGAGCTGTTTTTT.

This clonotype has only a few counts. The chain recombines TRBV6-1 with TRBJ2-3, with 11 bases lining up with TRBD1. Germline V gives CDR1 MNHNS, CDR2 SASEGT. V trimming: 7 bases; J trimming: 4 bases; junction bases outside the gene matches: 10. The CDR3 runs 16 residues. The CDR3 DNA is TGTGCCAGCACCCTTTTTCCGGGACAGGGGGCAGATACGCAGTATTTT. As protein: CASTLFPGQGADTQYF.

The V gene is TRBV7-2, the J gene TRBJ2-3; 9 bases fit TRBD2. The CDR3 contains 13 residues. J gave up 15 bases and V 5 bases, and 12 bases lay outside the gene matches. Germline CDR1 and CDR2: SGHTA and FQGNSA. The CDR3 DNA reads TGTGCCAGCAGCCCGGGGCAGGGACTAGCCATTTATTTT. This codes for CASSPGQGLAIYF.

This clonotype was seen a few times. This CDR3 is CASSVRTSPSGLFF. CDR3 DNA: TGCGCCAGCAGCGTAAGGACTAGCCCGTCTGGGCTGTTTTTT. The rearrangement links TRBV4-1 to TRBJ2-2; 8 bases align to TRBD2. Germline lookup yields CDR1 MGHRA and CDR2 YSYEKL. The trim removed 5 bases at V and 13 bases at J, leaving 12 bases unmatched. CDR3 length: 14 residues.

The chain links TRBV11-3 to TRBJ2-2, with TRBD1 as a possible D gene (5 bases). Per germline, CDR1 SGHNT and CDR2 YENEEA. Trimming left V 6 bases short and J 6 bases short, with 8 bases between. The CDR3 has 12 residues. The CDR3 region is CASREGAGELFF. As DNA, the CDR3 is TGTGCCAGCAGGGAAGGGGCCGGGGAGCTGTTTTTT.

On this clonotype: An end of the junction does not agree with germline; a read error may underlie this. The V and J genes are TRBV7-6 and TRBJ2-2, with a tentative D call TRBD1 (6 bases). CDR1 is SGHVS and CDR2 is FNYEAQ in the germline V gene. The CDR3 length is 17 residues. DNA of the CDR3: TGTGCTAGCAGCTTAGAGCCACAGGGTGTGGGCACCGGGGAGCTGTTTTTT. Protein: CASSLEPQGVGTGELFF.

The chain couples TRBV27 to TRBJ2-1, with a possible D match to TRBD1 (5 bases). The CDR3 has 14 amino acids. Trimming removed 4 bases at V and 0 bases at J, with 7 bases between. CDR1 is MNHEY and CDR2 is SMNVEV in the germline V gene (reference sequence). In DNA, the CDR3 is TGTGCCAGCAGTTGGGGCAGCTCCTACAATGAGCAGTTCTTC. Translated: CASSWGSSYNEQFF.

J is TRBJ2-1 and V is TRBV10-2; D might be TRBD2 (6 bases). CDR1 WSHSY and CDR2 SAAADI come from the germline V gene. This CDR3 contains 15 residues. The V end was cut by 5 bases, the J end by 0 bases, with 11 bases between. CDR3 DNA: TGCGCCAGCAGTATCCGGGACTCCTCCTACAATGAGCAGTTCTTC. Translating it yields CASSIRDSSYNEQFF.

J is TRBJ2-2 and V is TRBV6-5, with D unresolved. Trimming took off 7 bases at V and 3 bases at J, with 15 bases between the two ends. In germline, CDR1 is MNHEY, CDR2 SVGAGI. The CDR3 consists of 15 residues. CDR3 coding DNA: TGTGCCAGCATTAATACCGGCCGCGACACCGGGGAGCTGTTTTTT. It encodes CASINTGRDTGELFF.

CDR3 DNA: TGTGCCAGCAGTTTAGCGGGGACATTGGGAACAGATACGCAGTATTTT. Amino acid sequence: CASSLAGTLGTDTQYF. The chain carries TRBV12-3 or TRBV12-4 and TRBJ2-3, with D perhaps TRBD1 (6 bases). The V gene lost 0 bases and the J gene lost 3 bases, with 13 bases spanning the gap. This CDR3 comprises 16 residues.

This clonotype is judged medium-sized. CDR3 DNA: TGTGCCAGCAGCTCAAGCCGCTTTGTCTCCTACAATGAGCAGTTCTTC. This translates into CASSSSRFVSYNEQFF. The genes are TRBV7-8 and TRBJ2-1, with D uncertain. The CDR3 runs to 16 residues. Germline V CDR1 and CDR2: SGHVS, FQNEAQ. V was shortened by 4 bases and J by 0 bases, with 13 bases between the two germline ends. Complete variable domain (other parts from reference TRBV7-8 and TRBJ2-1): GAGVSQSPRYKVAKRGQDVALRCDPISGHVSLFWYQQALGQGPEFLTYFQNEAQLDKSGLPSDRFFAERPEGSVSTLKIQRTQQEDSAVYLCASSSSRFVSYNEQFFGPGTRLTVL.

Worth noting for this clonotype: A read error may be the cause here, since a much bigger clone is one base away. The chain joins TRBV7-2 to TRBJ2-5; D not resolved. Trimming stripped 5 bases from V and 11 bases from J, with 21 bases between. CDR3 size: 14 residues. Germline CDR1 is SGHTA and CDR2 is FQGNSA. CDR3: CASSPPGLANEQYF. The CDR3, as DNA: TGTGCCAGCAGCCCTCCCGGCCTGGCCAATGAGCAGTACTTC.

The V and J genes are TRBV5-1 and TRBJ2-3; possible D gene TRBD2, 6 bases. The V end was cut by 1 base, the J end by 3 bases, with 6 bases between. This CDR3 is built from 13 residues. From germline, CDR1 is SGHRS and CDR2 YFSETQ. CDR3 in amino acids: CASSLRETDTQYF. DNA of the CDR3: TGCGCCAGCAGCTTGCGGGAGACAGATACGCAGTATTTT.

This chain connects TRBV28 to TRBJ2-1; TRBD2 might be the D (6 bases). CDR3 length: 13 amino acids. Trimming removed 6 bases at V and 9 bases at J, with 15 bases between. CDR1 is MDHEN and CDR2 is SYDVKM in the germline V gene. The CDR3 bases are TGTGCCAGCAGCCTTGGGACTTCGGGTGAGCAGTTCTTC. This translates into CASSLGTSGEQFF.